The next 19 T cell receptor beta chains were all read from a single sample in a study of blood T cell repertoires in COVID-19. The assay was immunoSEQ multiplex PCR, and TCRdb's table has in-frame clones only and misses some. The sample lists 120,000 or so clones; about 70% were seen once. Sequences were obtained from peripheral blood. The receptors stem from a woman aged 70-85 years with acute or convalescent COVID-19.

CDR3 protein: CASSLGQGATDTQYF. For the CDR3, the DNA is TGTGCCAGCAGCTTGGGGCAGGGGGCAACAGATACGCAGTATTTT. The rearrangement joins TRBV5-4 to TRBJ2-3, with 8 positions matching TRBD1. Germline V CDR1 and CDR2: SGHNT, YYREEE (reference sequence). The CDR3 is 15 amino acids. Unmatched junction bases numbered 3, after V lost 0 bases and J lost 3 bases.

V gene TRBV7-2 combines with J gene TRBJ2-1; TRBD2 agrees at 7 bases. Germline CDR1 is SGHTA and CDR2 is FQGNSA. This CDR3 is built from 14 residues. Germline trimming cut 1 base from V and 4 bases from J; bases unmatched to any gene: 1. CDR3 in DNA: TGTGCCAGCAGCTTAGGGCGGGAGTACAATGAGCAGTTCTTC. Translated: CASSLGREYNEQFF.

V usage is TRBV2 and J usage is TRBJ1-6, with 7 bases aligning to TRBD1. The CDR3 sequence is 15 residues long. The V segment lost 4 bases and the J segment 6 bases; nucleotides outside the gene matches: 6. The germline gives CDR1 SNHLY, CDR2 FYNNEI. Here the CDR3 DNA reads TGTGCCAGCAGTGGGGCAGGGGGTTCTAATTCACCCCTCCACTTT. It specifies CASSGAGGSNSPLHF. The variable domain in full, completed from reference TRBV2 and TRBJ1-6, reads EPEVTQTPSHQVTQMGQEVILRCVPISNHLYFYWYRQILGQKVEFLVSFYNNEISEKSEIFDDQFSVERPDGSNFTLKIRSTKLEDSAMYFCASSGAGGSNSPLHFGNGTRLTVT.

The rearrangement uses TRBV4-1 and TRBJ2-2, with D unresolved. Trimming removed 2 bases at V and 3 bases at J, with 10 bases between. Germline V lookup: CDR1 MGHRA, CDR2 YSYEKL. CDR3 length: 15 residues. The CDR3 sequence is CASSQIITDTGELFF. In DNA form, the CDR3 reads TGCGCCAGCAGCCAAATCATTACAGACACCGGGGAGCTGTTTTTT.

The J gene is TRBJ2-5, the V gene TRBV18, with 8 bases that match TRBD1. CDR3 length equals 15 residues. The J segment lost 1 base and the V segment lost 3 bases, leaving 4 bases of the junction unmatched. From germline, CDR1 is KGHSH and CDR2 LQKENI. The CDR3 spells CASSPVQGGQETQYF. The CDR3 DNA sequence: TGTGCCAGCTCACCGGTACAGGGGGGCCAAGAGACCCAGTACTTC.

The chain uses TRBV5-5 and TRBJ2-2; D is uncertain. The CDR3 covers 13 residues. CDR1 is SGHKS and CDR2 is YYEKEE in the germline V gene (reference sequence). Trimming left V 4 bases short and J 2 bases short, with 6 bases between. CDR3 nucleotides: TGTGCCAGCAGCCGGGTCAACACCGGGGAGCTGTTTTTT. Its translation is CASSRVNTGELFF.

The table lists this clone with a few counts. V and J are TRBV11-1 and TRBJ2-5, with TRBD2 as a possible D gene (7 bases). Germline V CDR1 and CDR2: SGHAT, FQDESV (reference sequence). With 3 bases removed from V and 9 bases from J, the gap between germline ends came to 17 bases. The CDR3 is made up of 14 amino acids. The CDR3 spells CASSFAGREGAQYF. DNA for the CDR3: TGTGCCAGCAGCTTCGCTGGCAGGGAGGGGGCCCAGTACTTC.

As to this clone: Other DNA sequences in this sample translate to the same CDR3. The chain uses TRBV2 and TRBJ1-2, with 8 bases fitting TRBD1. This CDR3 comprises 13 residues. The germline V gene encodes CDR1 SNHLY and CDR2 FYNNEI. The J segment lost 2 bases and the V segment lost 6 bases, leaving 2 bases of the junction unmatched. CDR3 protein: CASSGQGNYGYTF. In nucleotides, the CDR3 is TGTGCCAGCAGCGGACAGGGAAACTATGGCTACACCTTC.

The chain has TRBV4-3 and TRBJ2-1; 9 bases fit TRBD1. Germline-derived CDR1 and CDR2 are LGHNA and YSLEER. The CDR3 is 15 amino acids. Germline trimming cut 4 bases from V and 5 bases from J; bases unmatched to any gene: 6. The CDR3 protein is CASSLGQGANNEQFF. In nucleotides, the CDR3 is TGCGCCAGCAGCCTGGGACAGGGCGCAAACAATGAGCAGTTCTTC.

This clone appeared a few times. The chain combines TRBV28 with TRBJ1-2; no firm D call. The CDR3 contains 13 residues. V was cut by 9 bases and J by 5 bases, with 16 bases left in between. The germline V gene encodes CDR1 MDHEN and CDR2 SYDVKM. The CDR3 sequence is CASQKTGRYGYTF. DNA of the CDR3: TGTGCCAGTCAAAAAACTGGGAGATATGGCTACACCTTC.

The chain combines TRBV28 with TRBJ1-2; D is uncertain. Per germline, CDR1 MDHEN and CDR2 SYDVKM. V was cut by 2 bases and J by 8 bases, with 9 bases left in between. The CDR3 runs to 12 residues. CDR3 residues: CASSLATSGYTF. The CDR3, as DNA: TGTGCCAGCAGTTTAGCGACAAGCGGCTACACCTTC.

The genes are TRBV5-5 and TRBJ2-7; D not certain. There are 15 residues in the CDR3. Trimming took 4 bases from V and 2 from J, leaving 16 bases between them. CDR1 is SGHKS and CDR2 is YYEKEE in the germline V gene (reference sequence). In nucleotides, the CDR3 is TGTGCCAGCAGCCCATCACGACTCGTAACCTACGAGCAGTACTTC. This gives the protein CASSPSRLVTYEQYF.

J is TRBJ2-5 and V is TRBV5-5; 11 bases match TRBD1. The trim removed 4 bases at V and 0 bases at J, leaving 2 bases unmatched. The CDR3 has 15 amino acids. Germline CDR1 SGHKS, CDR2 YYEKEE (reference sequence). Here the CDR3 reads CASSPGQGDQETQYF. Written as DNA, the CDR3 is TGTGCCAGCAGCCCGGGACAGGGGGACCAAGAGACCCAGTACTTC.

The V call is TRBV27, the J call TRBJ2-1; TRBD2 aligns across 12 bases. Germline-derived CDR1 and CDR2 are MNHEY and SMNVEV (reference sequence). The CDR3 covers 16 residues. V trimming: 6 bases; J trimming: 5 bases; junction bases outside the gene matches: 8. CDR3 loop: CASRSLAGGPHNEQFF. The CDR3 DNA follows: TGTGCCAGCAGGAGTCTAGCGGGGGGGCCGCACAATGAGCAGTTCTTC.

This clone was detected many times. V usage is TRBV5-5 and J usage is TRBJ2-7; 11 nucleotides line up with TRBD2. This CDR3 is 16 amino acids long. Germline CDR1 and CDR2: SGHKS and YYEKEE (reference sequence). J gave up 3 bases and V 4 bases, and 9 bases lay outside the gene matches. The DNA of the CDR3 is TGTGCCAGCAGCCAGGAGGGACTAGCGGTACTCTACGAGCAGTACTTC. Its protein product is CASSQEGLAVLYEQYF. Combining the CDR3 with reference TRBV5-5 and TRBJ2-7 gives the whole variable domain DAGVTQSPTHLIKTRGQQVTLRCSPISGHKSVSWYQQVLGQGPQFIFQYYEKEERGRGNFPDRFSARQFPNYSSELNVNALLLGDSALYLCASSQEGLAVLYEQYFGPGTRLTVT.

This clone was counted a few times. This sequence joins TRBV19 and TRBJ1-1; D is uncertain. The CDR3 extends over 15 amino acids. Germline V gene sequence: CDR1 LNHDA, CDR2 SQIVND (reference sequence). Trimming removed 0 bases at V and 4 bases at J, with 12 bases between. CDR3 DNA sequence: TGTGCCAGTAGTATAGATCCGGCGGTGGGCACTGAAGCTTTCTTT. Protein: CASSIDPAVGTEAFF.

The chain couples TRBV27 to TRBJ2-1, with TRBD2 matching 15 bases. With V trimmed by 2 bases and J by 7 bases, 12 bases remained unmatched. CDR3 length: 19 amino acids. Per the germline V gene, CDR1 is MNHEY and CDR2 is SMNVEV (reference sequence). This CDR3 reads CASSLRGGLAGGGVNEQFF. The CDR3 DNA is TGTGCCAGCAGTTTAAGGGGTGGACTAGCGGGAGGGGGAGTAAATGAGCAGTTCTTC.

The rearrangement links TRBV3-1 (or the pseudogene TRBV3-2) to TRBJ1-6; no definite D call. Germline CDR1 reads LGHDT; CDR2 reads YNNKEL (reference sequence). The CDR3 is 16 amino acids. Trimming pared 0 bases from V and 15 bases from J, leaving 21 bases between. The CDR3 DNA is TGTGCCAGCAGCCAAGATCCACTTACGGGGATGTCGGGCCTCCACTTT. This codes for CASSQDPLTGMSGLHF.

The chain carries TRBV5-1 and TRBJ2-1, with 11 bases lining up with TRBD2. The CDR3 is 15 amino acids. In germline, CDR1 is SGHRS, CDR2 YFSETQ. V shed 2 bases, J shed 7 bases, and the junction held 5 bases outside the gene matches. Here the CDR3 reads CASSFSGRALNEQFF. As DNA, the CDR3 is TGCGCCAGCAGCTTTAGCGGGAGGGCCTTGAATGAGCAGTTCTTC.